The rows below give T cell receptor beta chains drawn from one sample of a study of OX40 agonist ivuxolimab in advanced cancers. Sequencing used immunoSEQ multiplex PCR; TCRdb keeps in-frame clones, though not all of them. The sample has approximately 50,000 clones; roughly 84% are singletons. Source: CD4+ or CD8+ T cells sorted from blood, taken in a trial of the OX40 agonist ivuxolimab. The receptors come from an adult with an advanced solid tumor such as melanoma, head and neck, liver or kidney cancer. The CDR3 runs from the conserved cysteine through the conserved F or W. A D gene is named only where the DNA matches it firmly. Size is stated for part of the rows, as once, few or many counts, or as a class when the clone is expanded.

V gene: TRBV5-1; J gene: TRBJ2-3; clone size: NA; D gene: NA; CDR3 DNA: TGCGCCAGCAGCTTCGGGAGCACAGATACGCAGTATTTT; CDR3 protein: CASSFGSTDTQYF
V gene: TRBV9; J gene: TRBJ2-7; clone size: NA; D gene: TRBD2; CDR3 DNA: TGTGCCAGCAGCGTAGGCCTAGCGGGCAGCTACGAGCAGTACTTC; CDR3 protein: CASSVGLAGSYEQYF
V gene: TRBV6-1; J gene: TRBJ1-1; clone size: NA; D gene: NA; CDR3 DNA: TGTGCCAGCACCTGGGGCACTGAAGCTTTCTTT; CDR3 protein: CASTWGTEAFF
V gene: TRBV6-5; J gene: TRBJ1-6; clone size: NA; D gene: NA; CDR3 DNA: TGTGCCAGCAGTATATCGACAGGACATAATTCACCCCTCCACTTT; CDR3 protein: CASSISTGHNSPLHF
V gene: TRBV6-5; J gene: TRBJ1-2; clone size: NA; D gene: NA; CDR3 DNA: TGTGCCAGCAAAGCCTATGGCTACACCTTC; CDR3 protein: CASKAYGYTF
V gene: TRBV2; J gene: TRBJ1-1; clone size: NA; D gene: NA; CDR3 DNA: TGTGCCAGCAGTGGGTGGGGAGTGAACACTGAAGCTTTCTTT; CDR3 protein: CASSGWGVNTEAFF
V gene: TRBV5-1; J gene: TRBJ2-5; clone size: once; D gene: TRBD2; CDR3 DNA: TGCGCCAGCAGCTTGGGTCCACTAGCGGGAGGTCGGGAGACCCAGTACTTC; CDR3 protein: CASSLGPLAGGRETQYF
V gene: TRBV5-1; J gene: TRBJ2-5; clone size: NA; D gene: TRBD2; CDR3 DNA: TGCGCCAGCAGCAAAAGCGGGAGTGAGACCCAGTACTTC; CDR3 protein: CASSKSGSETQYF
V gene: TRBV6-1; J gene: TRBJ2-1; clone size: NA; D gene: NA; CDR3 DNA: TGTGCCAGCAGTGAAGTTGGAGGGGTAGCACGCAATGAGCAGTTCTTC; CDR3 protein: CASSEVGGVARNEQFF
V gene: TRBV15; J gene: TRBJ2-6; clone size: NA; D gene: NA; CDR3 DNA: TGTGCCACCAGCGACCGGCGTAAGTCTGGGGCCAACGTCCTGACTTTC; CDR3 protein: CATSDRRKSGANVLTF
V gene: TRBV19; J gene: TRBJ2-7; clone size: NA; D gene: TRBD1; CDR3 DNA: TGTGCCAGTAGTATCGGGACAGGGGGTTCCTACGAGCAGTACTTC; CDR3 protein: CASSIGTGGSYEQYF
V gene: TRBV6-1; J gene: TRBJ2-7; clone size: NA; D gene: NA; CDR3 DNA: TGTGCCAGCAGTGTTCTCGGGTCCTACGAGCAGTACTTC; CDR3 protein: CASSVLGSYEQYF
V gene: TRBV6-6; J gene: TRBJ1-1; clone size: NA; D gene: NA; CDR3 DNA: TGTGCCAGCAGTTACTTGCCTACGGGGAACACTGAAGCTTTCTTT; CDR3 protein: CASSYLPTGNTEAFF
V gene: TRBV18; J gene: TRBJ1-1; clone size: few; D gene: NA; CDR3 DNA: TGTGCCAGCTCCTTCGGGGCCACTGAAGCTTTCTTT; CDR3 protein: CASSFGATEAFF
V gene: TRBV10-1; J gene: TRBJ2-3; clone size: NA; D gene: TRBD2; CDR3 DNA: TGCGCCAGCAGTGATCCCGCGGGAGGCATCACAGATACGCAGTATTTT; CDR3 protein: CASSDPAGGITDTQYF
V gene: TRBV25-1; J gene: TRBJ2-2; clone size: few; D gene: TRBD2; CDR3 DNA: TGTGCCAGCAGGAGGGCGGGGGACACCGGGGAGCTGTTTTTT; CDR3 protein: CASRRAGDTGELFF
V gene: TRBV9; J gene: TRBJ1-6; clone size: NA; D gene: NA; CDR3 DNA: TGTGCCAGCAGCGTAGCTGCGGGCAATAATTCACCCCTCCACTTT; CDR3 protein: CASSVAAGNNSPLHF